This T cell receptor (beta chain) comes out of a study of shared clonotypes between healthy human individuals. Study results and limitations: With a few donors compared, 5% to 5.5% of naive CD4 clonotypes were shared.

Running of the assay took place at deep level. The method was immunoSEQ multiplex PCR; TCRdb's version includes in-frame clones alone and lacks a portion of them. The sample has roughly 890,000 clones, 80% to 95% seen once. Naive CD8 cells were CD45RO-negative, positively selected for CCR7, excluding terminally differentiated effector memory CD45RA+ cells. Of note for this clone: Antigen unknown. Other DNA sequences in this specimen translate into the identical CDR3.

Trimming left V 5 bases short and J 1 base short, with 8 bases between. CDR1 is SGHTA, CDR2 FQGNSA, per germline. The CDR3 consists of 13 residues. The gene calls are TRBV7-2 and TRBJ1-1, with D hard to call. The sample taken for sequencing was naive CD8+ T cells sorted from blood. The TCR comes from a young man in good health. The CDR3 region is CASSRTENTEAFF. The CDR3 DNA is TGTGCCAGCAGCCGCACAGAGAACACTGAAGCTTTCTTT.